This record concerns one T cell receptor (beta chain) sequence. The data are from a study of T-cell memory formation after mild COVID-19. MiXCR, run by TCRdb on the 5' RACE reads, gives a single entry per CDR3 protein. The table records some 130,000 distinct CDR3 sequences, 16% of them present only once. V shed 6 bases and J shed 0 bases, with 14 bases lying between them. Germline V gene lookup returns CDR1 SQVTM and CDR2 ANQGSEA. The CDR3 sequence is 15 residues long. Sequencing was performed on PBMCs or a T cell subset sorted from them (not recorded which). The chain couples TRBV29-1 to TRBJ1-4; unclear D gene. The TCR was taken from an adult woman who had mild COVID-19 (a few samples of this study predate the infection). Cell type and time point are not known. The CDR3 protein is CSVLGDGATNEKLFF. The CDR3 region has the DNA TGCAGCGTCCTAGGTGACGGTGCAACTAATGAAAAACTGTTTTTT.